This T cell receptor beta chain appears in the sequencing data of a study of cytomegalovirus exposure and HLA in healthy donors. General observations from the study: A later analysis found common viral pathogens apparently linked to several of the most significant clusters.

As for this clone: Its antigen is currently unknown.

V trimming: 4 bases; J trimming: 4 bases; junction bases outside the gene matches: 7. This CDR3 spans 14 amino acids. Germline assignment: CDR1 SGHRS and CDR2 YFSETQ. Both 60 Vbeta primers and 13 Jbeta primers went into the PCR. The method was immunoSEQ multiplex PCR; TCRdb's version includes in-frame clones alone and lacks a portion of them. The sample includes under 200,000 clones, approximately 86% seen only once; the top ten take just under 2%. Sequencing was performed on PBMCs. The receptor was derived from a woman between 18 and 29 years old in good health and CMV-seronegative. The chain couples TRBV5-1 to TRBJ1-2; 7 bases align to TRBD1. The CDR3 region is CASSDDRVGYGYTF. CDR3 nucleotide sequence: TGCGCCAGCAGCGACGACAGGGTCGGCTATGGCTACACCTTC.